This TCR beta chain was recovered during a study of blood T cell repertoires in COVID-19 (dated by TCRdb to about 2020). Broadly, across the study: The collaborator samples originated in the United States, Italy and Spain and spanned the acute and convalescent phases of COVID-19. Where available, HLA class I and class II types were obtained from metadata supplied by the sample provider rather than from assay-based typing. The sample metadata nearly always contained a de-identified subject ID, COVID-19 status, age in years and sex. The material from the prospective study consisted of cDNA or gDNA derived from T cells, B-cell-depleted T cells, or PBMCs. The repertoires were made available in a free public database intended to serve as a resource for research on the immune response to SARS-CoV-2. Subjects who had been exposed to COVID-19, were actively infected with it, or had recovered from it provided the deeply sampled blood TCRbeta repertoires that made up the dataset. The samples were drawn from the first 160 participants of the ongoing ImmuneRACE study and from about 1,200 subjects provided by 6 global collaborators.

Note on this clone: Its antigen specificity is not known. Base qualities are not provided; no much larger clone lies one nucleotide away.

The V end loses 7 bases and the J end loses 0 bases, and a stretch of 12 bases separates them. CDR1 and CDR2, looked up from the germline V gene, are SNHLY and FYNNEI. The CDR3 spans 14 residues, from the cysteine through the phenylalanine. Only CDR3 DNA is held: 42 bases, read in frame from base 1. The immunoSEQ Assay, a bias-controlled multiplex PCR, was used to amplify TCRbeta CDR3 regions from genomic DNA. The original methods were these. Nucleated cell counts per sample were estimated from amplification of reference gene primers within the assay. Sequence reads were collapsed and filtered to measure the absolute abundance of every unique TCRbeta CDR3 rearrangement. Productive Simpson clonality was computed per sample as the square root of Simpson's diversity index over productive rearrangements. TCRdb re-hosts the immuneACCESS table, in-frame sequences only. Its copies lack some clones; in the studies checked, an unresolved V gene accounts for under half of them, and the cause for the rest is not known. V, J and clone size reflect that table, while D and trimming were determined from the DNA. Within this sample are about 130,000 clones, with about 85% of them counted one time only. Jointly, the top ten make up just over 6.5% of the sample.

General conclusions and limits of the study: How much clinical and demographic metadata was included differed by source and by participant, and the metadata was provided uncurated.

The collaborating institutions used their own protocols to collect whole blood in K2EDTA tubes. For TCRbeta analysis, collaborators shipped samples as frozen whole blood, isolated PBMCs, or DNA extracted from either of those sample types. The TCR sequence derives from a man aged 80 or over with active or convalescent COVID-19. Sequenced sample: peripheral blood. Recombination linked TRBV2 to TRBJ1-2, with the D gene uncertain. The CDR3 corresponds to CASNMARTNYGYTF. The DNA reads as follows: TGTGCCAGCAATATGGCCAGGACTAACTATGGCTACACCTTC.